The 22 T cell receptor beta chains reported below all come from one sample, sequenced in a study of T cells in Graves' hyperthyroidism and ophthalmopathy (dated by TCRdb to the late 2010s). The receptor library was made with multiplex PCR. TCRdb records Illumina HiSeq 2000 as the sequencer. The TCR beta CDR3 regions were amplified from RNA transcripts. For the first round of RT-PCR on the TCR CDR3, the HTBI primer set was used together with the Qiagen OneStep RT-PCR kit. TCRdb cleaned the public reads at Q25 with fastp, built clones with MiXCR and kept in-frame beta chains. Each record represents a unique CDR3 protein, reported with the most common genes and DNA among its rows. A total of more than 500,000 distinct CDR3 sequences appear in this sample, 15% to 20% of them only once. The ten biggest clones cover around 4% of the sample. Material for sequencing was blood. Receptors were obtained from a woman aged 25 to 39 with Graves' hyperthyroidism.

This clonotype was counted at least ten times. The V and J genes are TRBV7-9 and TRBJ2-3; D is perhaps TRBD1 or TRBD2 (5 bases each). Trimming stripped 5 bases from V and 0 bases from J, with 15 bases between. Looked up from germline, CDR1 is SEHNR and CDR2 is FQNEAQ (reference sequence). The length of the CDR3 is 16 residues. DNA for the CDR3: TGTGCCAGCAGCCCATCCGGGACGAGGAGCACAGATACGCAGTATTTT. Translation: CASSPSGTRSTDTQYF.

V and J are TRBV30 and TRBJ2-2; the D gene is possibly TRBD2 (7 bases). Germline loops: CDR1 GTSNPN, CDR2 SVGIG (reference sequence). Trimming took 3 bases from V and 2 from J, leaving 19 bases between them. This CDR3 region has 17 residues. This chain's CDR3 is CAWRPLGGEENTGELFF. As DNA, the CDR3 is TGTGCCTGGAGACCCCTAGGGGGGGAGGAAAACACCGGGGAGCTGTTTTTT.

This clonotype was found a few times. The rearrangement links TRBV6-1 to TRBJ2-7; D is uncertain. The CDR3 has 13 amino acids. With 7 bases removed from V and 2 bases from J, the gap between germline ends came to 12 bases. Per germline, CDR1 MNHNS and CDR2 SASEGT. The CDR3 DNA reads as TGTGCCAGCAAGGGATGGCGCGCCTACGAGCAGTACTTC. Protein sequence: CASKGWRAYEQYF.

This clonotype was counted many times. V gene TRBV27 combines with J gene TRBJ2-7, with D possibly TRBD2 on 7 matching bases. Looked up from germline, CDR1 is MNHEY and CDR2 is SMNVEV (reference sequence). The germline V and J ends were trimmed by 3 bases and 6 bases, with 9 bases remaining between them. The CDR3 has 12 amino acids. The CDR3, as DNA: TGTGCCAGCAGTTTCGGGGGGCTCGAGCAGTACTTC. This codes for CASSFGGLEQYF.

The chain has TRBV15 and TRBJ1-1; TRBD1 matches 7 bases. Trimming removed 5 bases from V and 10 bases from J; junction bases left unmatched: 10. The V gene's germline CDR1 is LNHNV and CDR2 YYDKDF (reference sequence). The CDR3 consists of 13 residues. Here the CDR3 DNA reads TGTGCCACCAGCGAACGACAGGGTGAGGGAGCTTTCTTT. It is translated as CATSERQGEGAFF.

This clonotype has just a few counts. The rearrangement uses TRBV20-1 and TRBJ2-7, with 7 bases that match TRBD2. Germline CDR1 DFQATT, CDR2 SNEGSKA (reference sequence). CDR3 size: 15 residues. V gave up 0 bases and J gave up 1 base; unmatched junction bases: 6. The CDR3 spells CSARDPAGPSYEQYF. The CDR3 DNA follows: TGCAGTGCTAGAGATCCAGCGGGACCATCCTACGAGCAGTACTTC.

This clonotype was seen at least ten times. J is TRBJ2-7 and V is TRBV3-1; unclear D gene. The CDR3 covers 16 residues. V was trimmed by 2 bases and J by 1 base, leaving 15 bases between them. Germline CDR1 reads LGHDT; CDR2 reads YNNKEL (reference sequence). CDR3 bases: TGTGCCAGCAGCCAAATAGGGATCCCGTGGTCCTACGAGCAGTACTTC. It translates to CASSQIGIPWSYEQYF.

The chain is built from TRBV5-1 and TRBJ2-1; D is unclear. Per the germline V gene, CDR1 is SGHRS and CDR2 is YFSETQ. The CDR3 totals 12 residues. V gave up 7 bases and J gave up 8 bases, with 13 bases separating them. The CDR3 coding sequence is TGCGCCAGCCGCCTGGGCCGGGATGAGCAGTTCTTC. Encoded protein: CASRLGRDEQFF.

This clonotype has a handful of counts. V usage is TRBV29-1 and J usage is TRBJ2-2, with 10 bases aligning to TRBD1. The V gene's germline CDR1 is SQVTM and CDR2 ANQGSEA. V was clipped by 3 bases and J by 2 bases; unmatched bases: 3. This CDR3 contains 15 residues. CDR3: CSVDGDRGNTGELFF. CDR3 nucleotides: TGCAGCGTTGATGGGGACAGGGGAAACACCGGGGAGCTGTTTTTT.

This clonotype came up many times. The chain carries TRBV28 and TRBJ2-7; weak D call: TRBD2 (5 bases). Trimming took off 5 bases at V and 2 bases at J, with 10 bases between the two ends. The germline V gene has CDR1 MDHEN and CDR2 SYDVKM. CDR3 length: 13 amino acids. CDR3: CASSHEGTYEQYF. The CDR3 region has the DNA TGTGCCAGCAGTCATGAGGGTACCTACGAGCAGTACTTC.

There are many counts of this clonotype. The chain has TRBV30 and TRBJ1-4; D uncertain. Per germline, CDR1 GTSNPN and CDR2 SVGIG (reference sequence). V was pared by 1 base and J by 7 bases, with 13 bases between. CDR3 length equals 14 residues. The CDR3 sequence is CAWSGGSRGEKLFF. In DNA, the CDR3 is TGTGCCTGGAGTGGCGGGTCCCGGGGTGAAAAACTGTTTTTT.

This clonotype was seen at least ten times. The chain employs TRBV28 and TRBJ1-2; the D gene is possibly TRBD1 (5 bases). V was cut by 5 bases and J by 4 bases, with 11 bases left in between. The CDR3 loop spans 13 amino acids. Germline CDR1 is MDHEN and CDR2 is SYDVKM. CDR3 DNA sequence: TGTGCCAGCAGTGAGGGACGGCTCTATGGCTACACCTTC. Amino acids: CASSEGRLYGYTF.

The J gene is TRBJ2-1, the V gene TRBV28; tentatively, D is TRBD2 (6 bases). Germline CDR1 MDHEN, CDR2 SYDVKM. Trimming removed 2 bases from V and 7 bases from J, with 24 bases in between. CDR3 length: 18 amino acids. This CDR3 reads CASSLTPPSGVPSNEQFF. The CDR3 DNA reads TGTGCCAGCAGTTTAACCCCCCCTTCGGGAGTTCCCTCGAATGAGCAGTTCTTC.

This clonotype was recorded many times. The chain recombines TRBV5-1 with TRBJ1-1; D is uncertain. This CDR3 comprises 12 residues. Per the germline V gene, CDR1 is SGHRS and CDR2 is YFSETQ. V was clipped by 0 bases and J by 6 bases, with 6 bases between them. The chain's CDR3 is CASSLAGPEAFF. In DNA, the CDR3 is TGCGCCAGCAGCTTGGCAGGCCCTGAAGCTTTCTTT.

A word on this clonotype: Its ends do not fully match the called genes, so a read error is possible. The V and J genes are TRBV6-2 or TRBV6-3 and TRBJ2-1; D call uncertain. The CDR3 covers 15 residues. The V gene's germline CDR1 is MNHEY and CDR2 SVGEGT. Here the CDR3 DNA reads TGTGCCGGCAGTTACCCTAGAACTTCCTACAATGAGCAGTTCTTC. It translates to CAGSYPRTSYNEQFF.

This clonotype showed up many times. The chain carries TRBV28 and TRBJ2-5, with 12 bases fitting TRBD2. Germline V lookup: CDR1 MDHEN, CDR2 SYDVKM. Losses at the gene ends were 6 bases for V and 4 bases for J; bases not matched to a gene: 6. This CDR3 is 15 amino acids long. The CDR3 here is CASRKGLAGRETQYF. For the CDR3, the DNA is TGTGCCAGCAGGAAGGGACTAGCGGGTAGAGAGACCCAGTACTTC.

This chain connects TRBV24-1 to TRBJ2-1; possible D gene TRBD2, 6 bases. The CDR3 has 14 residues. V was trimmed by 6 bases and J by 10 bases, leaving 18 bases between them. Germline loops: CDR1 KGHDR, CDR2 SFDVKD. The chain's CDR3 is CATSLTGVVREQFF. In DNA, the CDR3 is TGTGCCACCAGTCTCACGGGAGTGGTCAGGGAGCAGTTCTTC.

In its sample, this clonotype was seen many times. The gene calls are TRBV28 and TRBJ1-2; D is unresolved. This CDR3 region has 15 residues. Germline CDR1 is MDHEN and CDR2 is SYDVKM. Between the trimmed V and J ends, which lost 5 bases and 2 bases, there was a span of 15 bases. CDR3 coding DNA: TGTGCCAGCAGTCCACTCCACCGACAAAACTATGGCTACACCTTC. As protein: CASSPLHRQNYGYTF.

V usage is TRBV30 and J usage is TRBJ2-3; unclear D gene. V was trimmed by 3 bases and J by 6 bases, leaving 10 bases between them. Germline-derived CDR1 and CDR2 are GTSNPN and SVGIG (reference sequence). The CDR3 consists of 12 residues. Here the CDR3 DNA reads TGTGCCTGGAGGTCTTTAAACGATACGCAGTATTTT. Translated: CAWRSLNDTQYF.

Only a few counts were recorded for this clonotype. The rearrangement uses TRBV6-1 and TRBJ2-6, with TRBD2 matching over 7 bases. Germline CDR1 MNHNS, CDR2 SASEGT. The CDR3 covers 18 residues. The V and J ends lost 5 bases and 0 bases, in that order; junction bases with no gene match: 10. The CDR3 loop is CASSSLGGLSSGANVLTF. DNA of the CDR3: TGTGCCAGCAGTAGCTTGGGAGGGCTGAGCTCTGGGGCCAACGTCCTGACTTTC.

The chain combines TRBV24-1 with TRBJ2-2, with 10 bases lining up with TRBD2. The CDR3 runs 14 residues. V was pared by 6 bases and J by 6 bases, with 3 bases of the junction left unmatched. CDR1 and CDR2 (germline): KGHDR, SFDVKD. As DNA, the CDR3 is TGTGCCACCAGTACGCTAGCGGGAGCCGGGGAGCTGTTTTTT. Its protein product is CATSTLAGAGELFF.

CDR3 region: CASSPGTSGAYEQYF. The CDR3 nucleotides read TGTGCCAGCAGCCCCGGGACTAGCGGTGCCTACGAGCAGTACTTC. The genes are TRBV9 and TRBJ2-7, with 11 bases fitting TRBD2. The CDR3 is 15 residues long. Germline values: CDR1 SGDLS, CDR2 YYNGEE. The J segment lost 2 bases and the V segment lost 4 bases, leaving 5 bases of the junction unmatched.